This TCR beta chain was recovered during a study of blood T cell repertoires in COVID-19. About the study: Acute and convalescent COVID-19 specimens originated in the United States, Italy and Spain. PBMCs, B-cell-depleted T cells, or T cells provided the cDNA or gDNA that made up the material.

In the authors' methods: From reference gene primer amplification, estimates of nucleated cell counts were derived. Sequenced by immunoSEQ multiplex PCR; TCRdb stores in-frame clones only, minus some. The D gene and trimming were derived from the DNA, and the V and J assignments and clone size from that table. Counted here are some 50,000 clones, roughly 87% occurring once; the ten biggest clones make up 7.8%. The CDR3 contains 14 residues. The trim removed 1 base at V and 1 base at J, leaving 4 bases unmatched. Per germline, CDR1 GTSNPN and CDR2 SVGIG (reference sequence). The receptor was isolated from a man between 45 and 60 years old with active COVID-19. The chain couples TRBV30 to TRBJ2-7, with 7 nucleotides matching TRBD2. The source material was peripheral blood. CDR3 nucleotide sequence: TGTGCCTGGAGTGGGGGGGGAAAATCCTACGAGCAGTACTTC. Translation gives CAWSGGGKSYEQYF.